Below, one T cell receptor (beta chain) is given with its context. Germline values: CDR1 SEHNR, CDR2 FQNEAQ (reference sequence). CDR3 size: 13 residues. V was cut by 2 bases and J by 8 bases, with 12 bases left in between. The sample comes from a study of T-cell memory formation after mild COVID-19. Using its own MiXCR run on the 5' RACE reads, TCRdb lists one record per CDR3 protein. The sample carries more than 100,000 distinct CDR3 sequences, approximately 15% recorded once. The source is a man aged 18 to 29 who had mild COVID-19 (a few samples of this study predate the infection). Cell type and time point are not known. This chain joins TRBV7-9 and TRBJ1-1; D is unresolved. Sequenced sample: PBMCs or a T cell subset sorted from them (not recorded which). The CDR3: CASSLLSQLEAFF. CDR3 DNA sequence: TGTGCCAGCAGCTTATTATCTCAGCTAGAAGCTTTCTTT.